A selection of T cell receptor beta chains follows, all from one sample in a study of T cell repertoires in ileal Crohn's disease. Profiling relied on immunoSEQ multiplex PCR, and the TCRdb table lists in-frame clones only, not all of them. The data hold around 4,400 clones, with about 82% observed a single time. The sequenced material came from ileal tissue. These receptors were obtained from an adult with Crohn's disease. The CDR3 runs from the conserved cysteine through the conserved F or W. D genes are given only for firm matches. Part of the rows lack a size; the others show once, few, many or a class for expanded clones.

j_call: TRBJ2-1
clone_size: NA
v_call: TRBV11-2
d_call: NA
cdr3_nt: TGTGCCAGCAGCTCCACTTTTAGTGAACAGTTCTTC
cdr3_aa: CASSSTFSEQFF

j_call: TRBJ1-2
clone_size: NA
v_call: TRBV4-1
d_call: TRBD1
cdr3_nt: TGCGCCAGTAGCCTTGGACAGGCACGGGAGGGCTACACCTTC
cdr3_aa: CASSLGQAREGYTF

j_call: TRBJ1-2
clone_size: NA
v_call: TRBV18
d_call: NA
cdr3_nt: TGTGCCAGCTCACCCCGGGCAGGGGCGGGTGGCTACACCTTC
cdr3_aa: CASSPRAGAGGYTF

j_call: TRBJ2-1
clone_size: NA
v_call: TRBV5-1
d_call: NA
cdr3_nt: TGCGCCAGCAGCTTGCCGCAGGGTTCCTACAATGAGCAGTTCTTC
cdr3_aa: CASSLPQGSYNEQFF

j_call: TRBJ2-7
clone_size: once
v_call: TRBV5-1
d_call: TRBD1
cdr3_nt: TGCGCCAGCAGCCCCCGGGACAGGGGTTACGAGCAGTACTTC
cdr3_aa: CASSPRDRGYEQYF

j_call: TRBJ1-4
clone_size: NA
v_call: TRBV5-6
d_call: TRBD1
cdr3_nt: TGTGCCAGCAGCCAGATCGGGACAGGGCCAACTAATGAAAAACTGTTTTTT
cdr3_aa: CASSQIGTGPTNEKLFF

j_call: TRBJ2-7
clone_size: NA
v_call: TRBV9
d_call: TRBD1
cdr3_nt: TGTGCCAGCAGCGTCGGACAGGACTCCTACGAGCAGTACTTC
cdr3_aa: CASSVGQDSYEQYF

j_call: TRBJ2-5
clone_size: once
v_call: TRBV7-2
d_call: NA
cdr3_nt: TGTGCCAGCAGCTTAGACGGTAGTGTAGAGACCCAGTACTTC
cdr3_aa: CASSLDGSVETQYF

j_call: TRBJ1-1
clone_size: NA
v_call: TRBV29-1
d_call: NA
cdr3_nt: TGCAGCGGAGGGGGGAACACTGAAGCTTTCTTT
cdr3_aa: CSGGGNTEAFF

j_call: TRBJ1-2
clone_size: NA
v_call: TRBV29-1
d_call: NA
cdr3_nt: TGCAGCTCCCGGGGGGGCAATGACTATGGCTACACCTTC
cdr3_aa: CSSRGGNDYGYTF

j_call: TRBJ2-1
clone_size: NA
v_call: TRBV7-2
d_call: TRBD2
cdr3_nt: TGTGCCAGCAGCTATGGACTAGGGCACAATGAGCAGTTCTTC
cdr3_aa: CASSYGLGHNEQFF

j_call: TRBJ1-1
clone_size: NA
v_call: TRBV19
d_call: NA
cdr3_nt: TGTGCCAGTAGACTGATGAACACTGAAGCTTTCTTT
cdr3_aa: CASRLMNTEAFF

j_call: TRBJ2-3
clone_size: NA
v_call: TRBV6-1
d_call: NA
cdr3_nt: TGTGCCAGCAGTGAACAGGGGACAGATACGCAGTATTTT
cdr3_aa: CASSEQGTDTQYF

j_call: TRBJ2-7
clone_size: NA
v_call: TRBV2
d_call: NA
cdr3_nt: TGTGCCAGCAGTGAGACAGGTTACTACGAGCAGTACTTC
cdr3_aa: CASSETGYYEQYF

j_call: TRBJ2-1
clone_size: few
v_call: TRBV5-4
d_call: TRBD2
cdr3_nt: TGTGCCAGCAGCACAGGACTAGCGGGAGTGCGGTTCTTC
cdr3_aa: CASSTGLAGVRFF

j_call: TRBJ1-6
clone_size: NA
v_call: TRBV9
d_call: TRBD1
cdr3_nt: TGTGCCAGCAGCGTAGAAGGACAGGGTGGGTCACCCCTCCACTTT
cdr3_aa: CASSVEGQGGSPLHF

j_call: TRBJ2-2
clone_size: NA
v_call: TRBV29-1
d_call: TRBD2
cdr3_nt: TGCAGCGTTGACGGGGGACTAGCGGGAGTGAACACCGGGGAGCTGTTTTTT
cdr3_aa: CSVDGGLAGVNTGELFF

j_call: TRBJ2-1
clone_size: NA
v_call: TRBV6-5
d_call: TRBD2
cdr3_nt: TGTGCCAGCAGGCGGACTAGCGGCTCCTACAATGAGCAGTTCTTC
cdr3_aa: CASRRTSGSYNEQFF

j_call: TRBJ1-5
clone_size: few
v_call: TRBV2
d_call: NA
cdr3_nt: TGTGCCAGTCATCGCGATAGCAATCAGCCCCAGCATTTT
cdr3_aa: CASHRDSNQPQHF

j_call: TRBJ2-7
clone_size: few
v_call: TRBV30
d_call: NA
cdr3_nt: TGTGCCTGGAGTGTGGCTAAGGGGTTAGGCGAGCAGTACTTC
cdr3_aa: CAWSVAKGLGEQYF